These 13 T cell receptor beta chains were all obtained from the same sample, sequenced in a study of T cells in narcolepsy. Assay: immunoSEQ multiplex PCR; the TCRdb copy retains only in-frame clones and omits some. This table has about 22,000 clones, approximately 82% appearing once. The sequencing input was memory (CD45RA-) CD4+ T cells from blood. The receptor set was obtained from a human donor in good health.

The rearrangement joins TRBV7-6 to TRBJ2-1, with 9 bases that match TRBD2. CDR3 length equals 17 residues. Germline-derived CDR1 and CDR2 are SGHVS and FNYEAQ. V lost 4 bases to trimming and J lost 0 bases; unmatched junction nucleotides: 7. The CDR3 spells CASSSGLAMSSYNEQFF. The CDR3, as DNA: TGTGCCAGCAGCTCCGGACTAGCGATGAGCTCCTACAATGAGCAGTTCTTC.

The CDR3 sequence is CASSLSGLEVHEQYF. CDR3 coding DNA: TGCGCCAGCAGCCTATCCGGGCTAGAGGTCCACGAGCAGTACTTC. The chain combines TRBV5-1 with TRBJ2-7; D call uncertain. V shed 4 bases and J shed 5 bases, with 19 bases lying between them. The V gene's germline CDR1 is SGHRS and CDR2 YFSETQ. The CDR3 is made up of 15 amino acids.

The chain is built from TRBV10-3 and TRBJ1-1, with no clear D. The CDR3 contains 12 residues. Germline values: CDR1 ENHRY, CDR2 SYGVKD. V dropped 6 bases and J dropped 3 bases, with 8 bases sitting between them. CDR3 region: CAISYTDTEAFF. In DNA form, the CDR3 reads TGTGCCATCAGCTACACCGACACTGAAGCTTTCTTT.

This clone was seen once. The chain employs TRBV5-6 and TRBJ2-1, with 8 bases that match TRBD1. This CDR3 region has 15 residues. The germline V gene has CDR1 SGHDT and CDR2 YYEEEE. V lost 0 bases and J lost 5; bases outside the gene matches: 4. CDR3 region: CASSLVGQANNEQFF. The CDR3 bases are TGTGCCAGCAGCTTGGTGGGACAGGCCAACAATGAGCAGTTCTTC.

J is TRBJ2-7 and V is TRBV7-7; TRBD1 aligns across 7 bases. The CDR3 sequence is 13 residues long. Trimming removed 5 bases from V and 3 bases from J; junction bases left unmatched: 4. Germline CDR1 and CDR2: SSHAT and FNYEAQ (reference sequence). The CDR3 protein is CASSLGQNYEQYF. CDR3 DNA sequence: TGTGCCAGCAGCCTGGGACAGAACTACGAGCAGTACTTC.

The sample holds a few counts of this clone. V is TRBV11-2 and J is TRBJ1-3; 7 bases match TRBD1. The trim removed 5 bases at V and 4 bases at J, leaving 5 bases unmatched. Germline loops: CDR1 SGHAT, CDR2 FQNNGV. The CDR3 totals 14 residues. The CDR3 region is CASSPKGAGNTIYF. For the CDR3, the DNA is TGTGCCAGCAGCCCCAAGGGGGCAGGAAACACCATATATTTT. Supplemented by reference TRBV11-2 and TRBJ1-3, the full variable domain reads EAGVAQSPRYKIIEKRQSVAFWCNPISGHATLYWYQQILGQGPKLLIQFQNNGVVDDSQLPKDRFSAERLKGVDSTLKIQPAKLEDSAVYLCASSPKGAGNTIYFGEGSWLTVV.

CDR3 region: CASSRVAGNQPQHF. CDR3 nucleotides: TGCGCCAGCAGTCGCGTGGCGGGCAATCAGCCCCAGCATTTT. The gene calls are TRBV23-1 and TRBJ1-5; D not resolved. TRBV23-1 is filed as an ORF, its function uncertain. This CDR3 has 14 amino acids. The V and J ends lost 4 bases and 2 bases respectively, with 9 bases between them.

V gene TRBV20-1 combines with J gene TRBJ2-5; D gene unclear. The CDR3 spans 11 residues. Germline CDR1 reads DFQATT; CDR2 reads SNEGSKA (reference sequence). Between the trimmed V and J ends, which lost 7 bases and 5 bases, there was a span of 11 bases. This CDR3 is CSGWDGETQYF. The CDR3 DNA follows: TGCAGTGGATGGGATGGGGAGACCCAGTACTTC.

This sequence joins TRBV6-6 and TRBJ1-2; TRBD1 matches 8 bases. The CDR3 contains 13 residues. Germline values: CDR1 MNHNY, CDR2 SVGAGI (reference sequence). J lost 6 bases, V lost 6 bases, and 6 bases had no gene match. CDR3 nucleotide sequence: TGTGCCAGCAGCCCTAGGACAGGGCATGGCTACACCTTC. Amino acid sequence: CASSPRTGHGYTF.

The chain employs TRBV7-8 and TRBJ2-7; D not resolved. Trimming took 4 bases from V and 4 from J, leaving 5 bases between them. Germline V CDR1 and CDR2: SGHVS, FQNEAQ. The CDR3 length is 11 residues. For the CDR3, the DNA is TGTGCCAGCAGCTCGGCATACGAGCAGTACTTC. It specifies CASSSAYEQYF.

V usage is TRBV5-8 and J usage is TRBJ1-6, with D uncertain. V was clipped by 5 bases and J by 14 bases, with 17 bases between them. The CDR3 contains 13 residues. The V gene's germline CDR1 is SGHTS and CDR2 YDEGEE. CDR3 bases: TGTGCCAGCAGAACCCCAACGGGAACGGCCCTCCACTTT. Amino acid sequence: CASRTPTGTALHF.

The genes are TRBV11-2 and TRBJ2-7; 7 bases line up with TRBD1. CDR1 and CDR2 (germline): SGHAT, FQNNGV. Trimming removed 5 bases from V and 6 bases from J; junction bases left unmatched: 10. CDR3 length: 14 residues. CDR3 DNA sequence: TGTGCCAGCAGCCGACGACAGGGCCTAGGCGAGCAGTACTTC. Translating it yields CASSRRQGLGEQYF.

The chain links TRBV27 to TRBJ1-5, with a tentative D call TRBD1 (6 bases). The germline V and J ends were trimmed by 6 bases and 2 bases, with 14 bases remaining between them. The CDR3 sequence is 15 residues long. Germline V lookup: CDR1 MNHEY, CDR2 SMNVEV (reference sequence). CDR3 amino acids: CASSLLQGGNQPQHF. CDR3 in DNA: TGTGCCAGCAGCCTGCTACAGGGAGGCAATCAGCCCCAGCATTTT.